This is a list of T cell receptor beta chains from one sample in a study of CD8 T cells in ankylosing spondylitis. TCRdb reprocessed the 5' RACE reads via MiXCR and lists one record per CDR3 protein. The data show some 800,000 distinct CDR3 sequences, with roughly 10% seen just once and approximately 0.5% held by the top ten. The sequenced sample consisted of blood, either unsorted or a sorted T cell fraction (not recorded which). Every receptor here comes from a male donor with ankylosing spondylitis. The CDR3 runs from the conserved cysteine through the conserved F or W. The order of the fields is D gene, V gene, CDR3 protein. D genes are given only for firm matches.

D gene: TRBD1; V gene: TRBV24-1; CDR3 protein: CATSDAGGSNQPQHF
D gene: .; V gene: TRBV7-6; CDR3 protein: CASSLEEGLTYEQYF
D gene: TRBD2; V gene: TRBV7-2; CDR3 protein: CASSQNSGIYNEQFF
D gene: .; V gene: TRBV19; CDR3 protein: CASSTGILEPQHF
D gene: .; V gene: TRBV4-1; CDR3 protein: CASSQAGHAEKLFF
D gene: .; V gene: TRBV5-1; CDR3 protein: CASSWGLGSTF
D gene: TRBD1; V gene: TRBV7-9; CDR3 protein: CASSVTGGNGYTF
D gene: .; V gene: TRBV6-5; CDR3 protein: CASTGTEGGYTF
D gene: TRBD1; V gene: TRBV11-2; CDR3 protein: CASSLAGTGPTEAFF
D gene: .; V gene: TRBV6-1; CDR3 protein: CASSEAFQTQYF
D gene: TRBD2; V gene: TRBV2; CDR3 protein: CASSPLAGSFF
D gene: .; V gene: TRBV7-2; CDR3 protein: CASTVFTDTQYF
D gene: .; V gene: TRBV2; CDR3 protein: CASSKTVPEAFF
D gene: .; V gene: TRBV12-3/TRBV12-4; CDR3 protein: CASSRTPVTEAFF
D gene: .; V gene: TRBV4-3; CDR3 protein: CASSQDQVRNTEAFF
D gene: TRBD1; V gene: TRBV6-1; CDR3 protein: CASSRDRGRGEQFF
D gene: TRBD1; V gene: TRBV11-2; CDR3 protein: CASSPQTGLGAFF
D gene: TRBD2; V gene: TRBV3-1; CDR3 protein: CASSQRTSGRDTQYF
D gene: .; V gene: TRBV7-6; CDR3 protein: CASSFPGFSSNTGELFF
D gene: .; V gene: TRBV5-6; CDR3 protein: CASSLYGRYNEQFF
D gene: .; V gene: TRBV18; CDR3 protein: CASSPSRVSGTEAFF